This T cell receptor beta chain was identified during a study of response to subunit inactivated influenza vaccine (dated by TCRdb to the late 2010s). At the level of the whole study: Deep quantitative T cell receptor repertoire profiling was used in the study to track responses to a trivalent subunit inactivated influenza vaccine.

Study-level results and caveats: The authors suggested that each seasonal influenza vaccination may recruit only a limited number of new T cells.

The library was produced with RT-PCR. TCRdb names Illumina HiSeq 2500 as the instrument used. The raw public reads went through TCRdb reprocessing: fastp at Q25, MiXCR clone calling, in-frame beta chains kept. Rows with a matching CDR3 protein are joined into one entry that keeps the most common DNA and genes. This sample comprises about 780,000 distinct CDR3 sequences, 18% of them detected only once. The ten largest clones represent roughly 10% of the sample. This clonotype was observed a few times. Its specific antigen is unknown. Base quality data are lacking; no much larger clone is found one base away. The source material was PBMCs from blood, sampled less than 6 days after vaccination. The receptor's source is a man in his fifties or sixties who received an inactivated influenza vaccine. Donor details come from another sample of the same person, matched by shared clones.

The DNA sequence is TGTGCCAGCAGTTGGGGGCCTCAGGGGGTAACTAATGAAAAACTGTTTTTT. Its amino acids are CASSWGPQGVTNEKLFF. This chain joins TRBV12-3 or TRBV12-4 to TRBJ1-4, with 7 bases aligning to TRBD1. The CDR3 runs 17 residues from the cysteine to the phenylalanine. The kept DNA is CDR3 alone, 51 bases in frame from the first base. Trimmed from V: 4 bases; trimmed from J: 1 base; junction bases lacking a gene match: 9.